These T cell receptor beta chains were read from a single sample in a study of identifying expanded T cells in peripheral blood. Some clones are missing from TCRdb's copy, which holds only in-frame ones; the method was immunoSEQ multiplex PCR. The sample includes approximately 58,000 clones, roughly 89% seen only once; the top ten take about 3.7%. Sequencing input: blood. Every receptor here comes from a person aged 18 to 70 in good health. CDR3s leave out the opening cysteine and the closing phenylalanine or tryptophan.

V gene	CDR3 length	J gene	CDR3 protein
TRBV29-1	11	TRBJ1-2	SVGGSAGIGYT
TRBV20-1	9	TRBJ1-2	SARDLNGYT
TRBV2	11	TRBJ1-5	ASMGQMGQPQH
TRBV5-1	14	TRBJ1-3	ASSLSIGASGNTIY
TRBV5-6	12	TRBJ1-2	ASSLWQGIYGYT
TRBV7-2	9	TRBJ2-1	ASSLAYEQF
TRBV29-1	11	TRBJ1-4	SASQGRYEKLF
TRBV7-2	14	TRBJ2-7	ASSSGTSGGEYEQY
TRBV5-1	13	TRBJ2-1	ASSLSGGHYNEQF
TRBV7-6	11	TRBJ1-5	ASSWGSNQPQH
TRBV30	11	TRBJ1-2	AWSPGQFYGYT
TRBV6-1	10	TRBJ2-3	ASSESRDTQY
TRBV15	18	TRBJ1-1	ATSREETGSLTSLNTEAF
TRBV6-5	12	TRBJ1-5	ASTRTGSNQPQH
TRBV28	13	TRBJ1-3	ASSSPGFSGNTIY
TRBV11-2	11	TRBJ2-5	ASSGDRAETQY
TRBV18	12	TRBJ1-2	ASSPTDGDYGYT
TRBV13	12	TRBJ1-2	ASSPRAPSYGYT
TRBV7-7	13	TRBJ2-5	ASSLGLASKETQY
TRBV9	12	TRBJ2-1	ASSVTGGFNEQF
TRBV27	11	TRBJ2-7	ASSPRSTYEQY
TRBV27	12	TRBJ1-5	ASSPRRGNQPQH
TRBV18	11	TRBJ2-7	ASSPQEGYEQY
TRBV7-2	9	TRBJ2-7	ASSVSYEQY
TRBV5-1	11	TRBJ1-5	ASSLKSDQPQH
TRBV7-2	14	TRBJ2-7	ASSLVGWGQGREQY
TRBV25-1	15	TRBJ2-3	ASSSSIAGGPADTQY
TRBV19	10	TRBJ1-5	ASSGSNQPQH
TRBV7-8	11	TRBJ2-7	ASSPGPRYEQY
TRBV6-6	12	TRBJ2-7	ASSRSSGQYEQY
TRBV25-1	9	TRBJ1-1	ASSKSIKAF
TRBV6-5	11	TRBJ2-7	ASSYPGQYEQY
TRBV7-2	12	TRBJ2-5	ASSPGTVEETQY
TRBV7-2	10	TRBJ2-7	ASSLAGREQY
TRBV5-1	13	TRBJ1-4	ASSLTGSLNEKLF
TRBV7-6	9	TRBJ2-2	ASQDTGELF
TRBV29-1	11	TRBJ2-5	SVEVAGQETQY
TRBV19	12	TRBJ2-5	ASSMRVEGETQY
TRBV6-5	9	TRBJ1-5	ARQLNQPQH
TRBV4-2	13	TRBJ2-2	ASSQDTTPTGELF
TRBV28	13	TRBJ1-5	ASSLAGSGSRPQH
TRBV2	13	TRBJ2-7	ASSLRRVVTYEQY
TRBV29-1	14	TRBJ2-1	SVEVMTGGRYNEQF
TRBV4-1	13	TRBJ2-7	ASSQTEFSSYEQY
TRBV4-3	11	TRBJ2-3	ASSLTTADTQY
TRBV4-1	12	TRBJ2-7	ASSPPGDSYEQY
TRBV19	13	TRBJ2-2	ASSDRESSTGELF
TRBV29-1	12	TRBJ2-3	SVEDRFSTDTQY
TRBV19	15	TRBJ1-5	ASSIRPSANSNQPQH
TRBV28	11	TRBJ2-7	ASSPVPTYEQY
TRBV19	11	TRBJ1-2	ASTKNLGYGYT
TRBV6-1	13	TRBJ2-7	ASRPGTDASYEQY
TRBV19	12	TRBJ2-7	ASSIRGNSYEQY
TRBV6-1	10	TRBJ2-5	ATNAFSGVQY
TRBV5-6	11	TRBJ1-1	ASSPDIYTEAF
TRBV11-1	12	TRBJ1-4	ASSLNRASEKLF
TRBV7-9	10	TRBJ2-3	ASSLATDTQY